The rows below give T cell receptor beta chains drawn from one sample of a study of T cell repertoires in cytomegalovirus infection. In TCRdb, the reads were re-called with MiXCR into one record per CDR3 protein. The sample holds 170,000 or so distinct CDR3 sequences, 17% seen once. The sequencing sample was made of CD8+ T cells from PBMCs. These TCRs come from a human donor in good health (CMV status not recorded). Some clones in this sample may be carry-over from other donors' samples. The conserved cysteine and the conserved F or W are not part of the CDR3 here.

TRBV7-9,TRBJ1-1,ASSKGQGRTEAF
TRBV7-6,TRBJ2-5,ASSPRDQQETQY
TRBV4-2,TRBJ2-5,ASSQDGLQETQY
TRBV12-5,TRBJ1-1,ASGLTLLTEAF
TRBV2,TRBJ1-6,ASSEGTGGWRDNSPLH
TRBV27,TRBJ1-5,ASRIDRGGQPQH
TRBV7-6,TRBJ1-5,ASSSEAGLHTPQH
TRBV14,TRBJ2-7,ASSQAGTGVSSGYEQY
TRBV20-1,TRBJ1-4,SARTSWQVSTNEKLF
TRBV7-9,TRBJ2-7,ALGLGSYEQY
TRBV6-5,TRBJ2-7,ASGPGLSPSYEQY
TRBV6-5,TRBJ2-2,ASSYGARELF
TRBV6-1,TRBJ2-3,ASGEATSGVPSTDTQY
TRBV5-8,TRBJ1-4,ASSSAQGGDEKLF
TRBV20-1,TRBJ1-1,SASLWGQGFEAF
TRBV20-1,TRBJ2-1,SARQPALAANEQF
TRBV7-8,TRBJ2-5,ASSLGPPGGETQY
TRBV6-6,TRBJ2-2,ASTREPGGRAGELF
TRBV7-7,TRBJ2-7,ASSLSLTSGVYEQY
TRBV11-2,TRBJ2-6,ASSFWRAPGANVLT
TRBV6-2/TRBV6-3,TRBJ1-1,ASSYSKGRDTMNTEAF
TRBV14,TRBJ2-7,ASSHGTGQLRREQY
TRBV30,TRBJ2-7,AWKDIPSYEQY
TRBV9,TRBJ2-7,ASSVEGQGAYEQY
TRBV9,TRBJ2-1,ASSSPTPGLAGFSSSYNEQF
TRBV28,TRBJ1-1,ASFNSGNTEAF
TRBV11-1,TRBJ2-7,ASSSGTGETYEQY
TRBV6-6,TRBJ2-6,ASSDSSSGANVLT
TRBV6-1,TRBJ1-2,ASSENRLFYGYT
TRBV7-9,TRBJ2-5,ASSFSGLKETQY
TRBV7-8,TRBJ2-7,ASSLRAPYEQY
TRBV2,TRBJ2-7,ASSEPGYYEQY
TRBV19,TRBJ1-1,ASSIHGGFVTEAF
TRBV24-1,TRBJ2-2,ATSEDPSGPGELF
TRBV7-9,TRBJ1-2,ASSFRGQIGGYT
TRBV7-9,TRBJ1-1,ASSERTGGTEAF
TRBV4-1,TRBJ2-7,ASSRAAGRYEQY
TRBV7-3,TRBJ2-7,ASSLGPWTGRDEQY
TRBV4-1,TRBJ2-7,ASSQDQATGGYYEQY
TRBV28,TRBJ1-5,ASSPQGWGLNQPQH
TRBV27,TRBJ2-2,ASRPSPGVGTGELF
TRBV12-3/TRBV12-4,TRBJ2-5,ASSPTSGKETQY
TRBV7-6,TRBJ1-1,ASSLAPFKGGGPRNTEAF
TRBV6-2/TRBV6-3,TRBJ1-1,ASRKTGDTNTEAF
TRBV7-2,TRBJ2-5,ASSYDRSGTETQY
TRBV28,TRBJ1-1,ASGQWAEAF
TRBV4-3,TRBJ2-7,ASSQDRDYHYEQY
TRBV12-3/TRBV12-4,TRBJ1-5,ASRPDRGSWQPQH